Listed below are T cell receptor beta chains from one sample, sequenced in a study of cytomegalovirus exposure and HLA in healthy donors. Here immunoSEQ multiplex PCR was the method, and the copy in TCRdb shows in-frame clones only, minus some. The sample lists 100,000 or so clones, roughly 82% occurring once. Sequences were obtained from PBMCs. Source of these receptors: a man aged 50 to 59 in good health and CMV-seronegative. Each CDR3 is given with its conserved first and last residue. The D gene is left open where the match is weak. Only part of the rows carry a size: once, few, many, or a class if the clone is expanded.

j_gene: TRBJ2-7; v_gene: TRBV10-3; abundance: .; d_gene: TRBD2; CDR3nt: TGTGCCATCAGGGGAATAGCGGGGAGCTCCTACGAGCAGTACTTC; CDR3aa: CAIRGIAGSSYEQYF
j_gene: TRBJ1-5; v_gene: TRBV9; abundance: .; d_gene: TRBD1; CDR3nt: TGTGCCAGCAGCGGGACAGGGGATCAGCCCCAGCATTTT; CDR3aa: CASSGTGDQPQHF
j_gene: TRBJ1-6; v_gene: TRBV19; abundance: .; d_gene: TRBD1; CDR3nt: TGTGCCAGTAGTATCGGGACAGGGAATTCACCCCTCCACTTT; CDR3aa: CASSIGTGNSPLHF
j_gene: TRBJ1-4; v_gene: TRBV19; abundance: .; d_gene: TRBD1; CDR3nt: TGTGCCACCGCAGGGGGGAGGTTGCAGAAACTGTTTTTT; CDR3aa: CATAGGRLQKLFF
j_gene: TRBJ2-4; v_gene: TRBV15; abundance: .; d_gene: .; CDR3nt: TGTGCCACCAGCAGGCGGGAACTAGCCAAAAACATTCAGTACTTC; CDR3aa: CATSRRELAKNIQYF
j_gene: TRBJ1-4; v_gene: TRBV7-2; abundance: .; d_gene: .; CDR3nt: TGTGCCAGCAGCTCGTCGGCAGGGAAGAGAGAAAAACTGTTTTTT; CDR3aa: CASSSSAGKREKLFF
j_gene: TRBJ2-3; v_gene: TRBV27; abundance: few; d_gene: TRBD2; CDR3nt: TGTGCCAGCAGTTCCGCTAGCGGGAGAGCAGATACGCAGTATTTT; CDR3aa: CASSSASGRADTQYF
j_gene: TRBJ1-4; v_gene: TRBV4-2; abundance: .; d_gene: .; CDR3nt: TGTGCCAGCAGCCCAGGACATATAGTGGAGAATGAAAAACTGTTTTTT; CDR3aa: CASSPGHIVENEKLFF
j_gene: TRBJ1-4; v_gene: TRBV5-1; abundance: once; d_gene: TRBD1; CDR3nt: TGCGCCAGCAGCTCCGGGACAGGGGTCTCTAATGAAAAACTGTTTTTT; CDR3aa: CASSSGTGVSNEKLFF
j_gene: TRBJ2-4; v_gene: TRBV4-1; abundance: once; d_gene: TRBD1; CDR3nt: TGCGCCAGCAGCCAACCGAGACAGGGTTTGATTACACCGGAGTACTTC; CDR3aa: CASSQPRQGLITPEYF
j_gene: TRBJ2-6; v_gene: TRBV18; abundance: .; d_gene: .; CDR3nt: TGTGCCAGCTCACCGGGGGCCTACAGCTCTGGGGCCAACGTCCTGACTTTC; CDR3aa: CASSPGAYSSGANVLTF
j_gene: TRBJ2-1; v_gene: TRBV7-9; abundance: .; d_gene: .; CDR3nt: TGTGCCAGCAGCCCCCAGGGGCTGCCGGACAATGAGCAGTTCTTC; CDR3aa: CASSPQGLPDNEQFF
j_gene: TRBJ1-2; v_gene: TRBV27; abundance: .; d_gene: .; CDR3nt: TGTGCCAGCAGTTCATCTGGACTGACCGGTGGCTACACCTTC; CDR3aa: CASSSSGLTGGYTF
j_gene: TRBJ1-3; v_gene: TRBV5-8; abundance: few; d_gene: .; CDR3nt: TGTGCCAGCAGCATTCAGGGTACTGGAAACACCATATATTTT; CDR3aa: CASSIQGTGNTIYF
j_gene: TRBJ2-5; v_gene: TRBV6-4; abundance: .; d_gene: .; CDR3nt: TGTGCCAGCAGGGAGACCTTAATGGAGACCCAGTACTTC; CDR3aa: CASRETLMETQYF
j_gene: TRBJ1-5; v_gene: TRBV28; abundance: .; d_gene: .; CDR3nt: TGTGCCAGCATCATATCAGGGAATAGGGTTAATCAGCCCCAGCATTTT; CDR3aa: CASIISGNRVNQPQHF
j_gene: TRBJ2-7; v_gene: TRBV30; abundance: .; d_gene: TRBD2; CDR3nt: TGTGCCTGGAGTGGGAGCGGGGCGACCTACGAGCAGTACTTC; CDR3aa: CAWSGSGATYEQYF
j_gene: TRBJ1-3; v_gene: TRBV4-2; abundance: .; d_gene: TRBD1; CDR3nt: TGTGCCAGCAGCCAACTATTCCGACAGGGACGAATCACCTCTGGAAACACCATATATTTT; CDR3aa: CASSQLFRQGRITSGNTIYF
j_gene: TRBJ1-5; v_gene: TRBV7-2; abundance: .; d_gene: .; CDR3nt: TGTGCCAGCAGTAATGGCGGGGCTGGCAATCAGCCCCAGCATTTT; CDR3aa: CASSNGGAGNQPQHF
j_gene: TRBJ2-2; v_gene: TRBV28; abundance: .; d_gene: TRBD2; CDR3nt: TGTGCCAGCAGTTTGCTAGCGGGAGTAGAGGGCGGGGAGCTGTTTTTT; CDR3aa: CASSLLAGVEGGELFF
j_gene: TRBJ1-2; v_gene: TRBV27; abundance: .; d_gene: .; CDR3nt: TGTGCCAGCCGCGTCGCAGGGGATGGCTACACCTTC; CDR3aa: CASRVAGDGYTF
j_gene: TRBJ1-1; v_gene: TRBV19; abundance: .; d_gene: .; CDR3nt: TGTGCCAGTAGTACGTCCGGGGGGAACACTGAAGCTTTCTTT; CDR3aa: CASSTSGGNTEAFF
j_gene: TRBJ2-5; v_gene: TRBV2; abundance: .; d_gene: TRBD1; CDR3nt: TGTGCCAGCAGCGGGCCCGGTGGCAGGGGGGAGACCCAGTACTTC; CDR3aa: CASSGPGGRGETQYF
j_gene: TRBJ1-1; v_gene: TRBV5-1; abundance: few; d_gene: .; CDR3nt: TGCGCCAGCAGCTTAACAGGGAGTAGGGGGTACACTGAAGCTTTCTTT; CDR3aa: CASSLTGSRGYTEAFF
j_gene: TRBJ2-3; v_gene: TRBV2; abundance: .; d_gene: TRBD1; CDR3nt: TGTGCCAGCAGTCAGGACAGGGGAACAGATACGCAGTATTTT; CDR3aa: CASSQDRGTDTQYF
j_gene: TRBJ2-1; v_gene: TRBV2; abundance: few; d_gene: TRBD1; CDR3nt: TGTGCCAGCCACGTGGGACAGGGGTACAATGAGCAGTTCTTC; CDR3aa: CASHVGQGYNEQFF
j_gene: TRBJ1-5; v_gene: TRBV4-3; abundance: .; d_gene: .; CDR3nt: TGCGCCAGCAGCCCCCTACGGGTGGCAGGGTATCAGCCCCAGCATTTT; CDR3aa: CASSPLRVAGYQPQHF
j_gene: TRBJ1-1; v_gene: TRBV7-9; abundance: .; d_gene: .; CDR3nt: TGTGCCAGCAGCTTAGCCACAGGGACTAAGACTGAAGCTTTCTTT; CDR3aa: CASSLATGTKTEAFF
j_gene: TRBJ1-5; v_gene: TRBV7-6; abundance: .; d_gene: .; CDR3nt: TGTGCCAGCAGCCGGACAGCGGATCAGCCCCAGCATTTT; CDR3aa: CASSRTADQPQHF
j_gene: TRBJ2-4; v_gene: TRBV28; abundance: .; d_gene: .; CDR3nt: TGTGCCAGCAGTTTAGTGGGCAGAGTAGCCAAAAACATTCAGTACTTC; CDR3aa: CASSLVGRVAKNIQYF
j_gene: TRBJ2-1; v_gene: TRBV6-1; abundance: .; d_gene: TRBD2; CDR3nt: TGTGCCAGCCCGGGAGGGCCCCGGAATGAGCAGTTCTTC; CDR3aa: CASPGGPRNEQFF
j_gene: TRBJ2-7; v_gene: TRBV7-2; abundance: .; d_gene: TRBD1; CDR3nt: TGTGCCAGCAGCCTTGGACAGGACGAGCAGTACTTC; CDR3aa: CASSLGQDEQYF
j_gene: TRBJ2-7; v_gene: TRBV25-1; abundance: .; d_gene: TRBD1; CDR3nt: TGTGCCAGCAGTAGCCCCGGGACAGAGGTGCAGTACTTC; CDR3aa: CASSSPGTEVQYF
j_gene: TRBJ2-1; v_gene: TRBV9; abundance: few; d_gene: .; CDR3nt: TGTGCCAGCAGCGTAGGAAGCGCACCCTACAATGAGCAGTTCTTC; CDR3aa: CASSVGSAPYNEQFF
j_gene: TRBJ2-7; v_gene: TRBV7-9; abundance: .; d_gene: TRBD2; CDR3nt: TGTTCCAGCAGCTTAGCGCGGGAGTTCTCCTACGAGCAGTACTTC; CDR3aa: CSSSLAREFSYEQYF
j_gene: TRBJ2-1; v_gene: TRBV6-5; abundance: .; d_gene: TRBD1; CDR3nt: TGTGCCAGCGGGGGACAGGGGTTCTCCCACAATGAGCAGTTCTTC; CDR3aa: CASGGQGFSHNEQFF
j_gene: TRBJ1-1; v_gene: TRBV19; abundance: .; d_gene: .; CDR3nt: TGTGCCAGCCTTATCGGGGGCACTGAAGCTTTCTTT; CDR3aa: CASLIGGTEAFF
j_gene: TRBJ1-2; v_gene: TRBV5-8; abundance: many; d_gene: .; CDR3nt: TGTGCCAGCAGCTTGGCTACCCGATCCTATGGCTACACCTTC; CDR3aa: CASSLATRSYGYTF
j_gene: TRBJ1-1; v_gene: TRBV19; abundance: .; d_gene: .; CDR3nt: TGTGCCAGTAGAGACAGGTCTACTGAAGCTTTCTTT; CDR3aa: CASRDRSTEAFF
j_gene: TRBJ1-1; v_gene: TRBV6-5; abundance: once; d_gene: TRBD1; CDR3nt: TGTGCCAGCAGGGGGGCCCAGGGACAGTCCACTGAAGCTTTCTTT; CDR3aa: CASRGAQGQSTEAFF
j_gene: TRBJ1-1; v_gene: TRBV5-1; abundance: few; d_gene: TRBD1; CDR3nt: TGCGCCAGCAGCCCGGACAGGGGGAAAGCTTTCTTT; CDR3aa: CASSPDRGKAFF
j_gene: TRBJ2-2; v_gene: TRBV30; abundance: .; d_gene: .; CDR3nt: TGTGCCTGGAGTCGAGGCCGCGTGGCCGGGGAGCTGTTTTTT; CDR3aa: CAWSRGRVAGELFF
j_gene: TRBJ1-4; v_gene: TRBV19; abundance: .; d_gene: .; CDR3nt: TGTGCCAGTAGTATGAGGTGGGGCTCAACTAATGAAAAACTGTTTTTT; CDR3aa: CASSMRWGSTNEKLFF
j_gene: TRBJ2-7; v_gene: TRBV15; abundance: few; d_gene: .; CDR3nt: TGTGCCACCAGCAGAGGATCGCGGGTGGGCTACGAGCAGTACTTC; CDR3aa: CATSRGSRVGYEQYF
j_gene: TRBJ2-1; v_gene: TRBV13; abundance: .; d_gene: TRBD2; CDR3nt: TGTGCCAGCAGAAGCGGGACTAGCGGTTACAATGAGCAGTTCTTC; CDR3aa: CASRSGTSGYNEQFF
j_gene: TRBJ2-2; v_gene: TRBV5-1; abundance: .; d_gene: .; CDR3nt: TGCGCCAGCAGCTTGGGACAGTCGAACACCGGGGAGCTGTTTTTT; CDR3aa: CASSLGQSNTGELFF
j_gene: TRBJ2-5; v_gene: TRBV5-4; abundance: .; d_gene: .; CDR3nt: TGTGCCAGCAGCTTGAAGGGGAAAGACTACCAAGAGACCCAGTACTTC; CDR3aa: CASSLKGKDYQETQYF
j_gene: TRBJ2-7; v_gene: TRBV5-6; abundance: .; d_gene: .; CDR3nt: TGTGCCAGCAGCTTGGCCGGTTTGCAGGGTGAGCAGTACTTC; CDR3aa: CASSLAGLQGEQYF
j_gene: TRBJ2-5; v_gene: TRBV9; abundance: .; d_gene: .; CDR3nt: TGTGCCAGCAGCGTAGGAACTCCCGAAAACGAGACCCAGTACTTC; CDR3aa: CASSVGTPENETQYF
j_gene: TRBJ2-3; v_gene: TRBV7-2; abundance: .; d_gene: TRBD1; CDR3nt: TGTGCCAGCAGCTTAGGGTGGGACAGAGTCACAGATACGCAGTATTTT; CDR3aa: CASSLGWDRVTDTQYF
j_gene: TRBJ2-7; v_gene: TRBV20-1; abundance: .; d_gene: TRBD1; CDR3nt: TGCAGTGGGACAGGGGGTTACGAGCAGTACTTC; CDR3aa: CSGTGGYEQYF